This is a list of T cell receptor beta chains from one sample in a study of vaccination effects on CD4 cells after COVID-19. This table comes from immunoSEQ multiplex PCR, and its TCRdb copy is limited to in-frame clones, with some not included. The sample shows about 14,000 clones, approximately 68% of them seen only once. Antigens of these TCRs are unknown. The input for sequencing was CD4+ T cells from PBMCs cultured with SARS-CoV-2 spike peptides, taken after COVID-19 vaccination. The receptors shown here come from a human donor who received a COVID-19 vaccine. Each CDR3 is given with its conserved first and last residue. Each record gives: V gene, clone size, J gene, D gene, CDR3 protein, CDR3 DNA. The D gene is left open where the match is weak. Rows give clone size only sometimes, using once, few, many, or a class for an expanded clone.

TRBV5-1	-	TRBJ1-2	-	CASSLEGYGYTF	TGCGCCAGCAGCTTGGAAGGGTATGGCTACACCTTC
TRBV16	-	TRBJ1-1	TRBD1	CASSQSPDRASTAFF	TGTGCCAGCAGCCAATCCCCTGACAGGGCTTCGACCGCTTTCTTT
TRBV3-1/TRBV3-2	once	TRBJ2-7	-	CASSQRFYEQYF	TGTGCCAGCAGCCAAAGGTTCTACGAGCAGTACTTC
TRBV9	-	TRBJ2-2	-	CASSVGISPEGTGELFF	TGTGCCAGCAGCGTTGGGATCTCGCCGGAGGGCACCGGGGAGCTGTTTTTT
TRBV15	-	TRBJ2-7	-	CATSRDGRDYEQYF	TGTGCCACCAGCAGAGACGGCAGAGACTACGAGCAGTACTTC
TRBV6-6	-	TRBJ1-4	TRBD1	CASLNSGTVNEKLFF	TGTGCCAGTCTAAATTCCGGGACAGTTAATGAAAAACTGTTTTTT
TRBV5-6	few	TRBJ2-1	TRBD2	CASSRTSGSNEQFF	TGTGCCAGCAGCCGAACTAGCGGGAGCAATGAGCAGTTCTTC
TRBV29-1	medium-sized	TRBJ2-1	TRBD2	CSVANPLSSGRTDEQFF	TGCAGCGTTGCAAACCCCCTGTCTAGCGGGAGGACTGATGAGCAGTTCTTC
TRBV27	-	TRBJ1-5	-	CASSLLAGRGSNQPQHF	TGTGCCAGCAGTTTATTGGCCGGACGGGGTAGCAATCAGCCCCAGCATTTT
TRBV2	-	TRBJ1-6	TRBD1	CASSTKAGTDSPLHF	TGTGCCAGCAGTACGAAAGCCGGGACAGATTCACCCCTCCACTTT
TRBV5-1	-	TRBJ2-5	TRBD2	CASSVTSGEETQYF	TGCGCCAGCAGCGTTACTAGCGGAGAAGAGACCCAGTACTTC
TRBV18	-	TRBJ2-5	-	CASSPPHRAPETQYF	TGTGCCAGCTCACCACCACACAGGGCCCCGGAGACCCAGTACTTC
TRBV5-4	-	TRBJ1-1	-	CASSRFGGGTEAFF	TGTGCCAGCAGCAGGTTTGGTGGGGGGACTGAAGCTTTCTTT
TRBV27	few	TRBJ2-1	TRBD2	CASSPLGKLASGGTYNEQFF	TGTGCCAGCAGTCCGCTCGGGAAGTTAGCGAGCGGGGGGACCTACAATGAGCAGTTCTTC
TRBV12-3/TRBV12-4	-	TRBJ2-2	-	CASSLRDPGELFF	TGTGCCAGCAGTTTAAGGGATCCCGGGGAGCTGTTTTTT
TRBV30	medium-sized	TRBJ2-2	TRBD2	CAWSGLAGAIGELFF	TGTGCCTGGAGCGGACTAGCGGGAGCGATCGGGGAGCTGTTTTTT
TRBV4-2	once	TRBJ2-1	TRBD2	CASSQDLAPRGSTDEQFF	TGTGCCAGCAGCCAAGATCTCGCTCCCCGCGGGAGCACCGATGAGCAGTTCTTC
TRBV6-5	few	TRBJ2-7	-	CASSFAALGTYEQYF	TGTGCCAGCAGTTTTGCAGCGCTCGGGACCTACGAGCAGTACTTC
TRBV2	few	TRBJ2-3	TRBD2	CASSYYPGGRADTQYF	TGTGCCAGCAGCTACTACCCAGGCGGGAGGGCAGATACGCAGTATTTT
TRBV4-2	-	TRBJ2-2	TRBD2	CATGDGLGVHGELFF	TGTGCCACGGGGGACGGACTAGGGGTCCACGGGGAGCTGTTTTTT